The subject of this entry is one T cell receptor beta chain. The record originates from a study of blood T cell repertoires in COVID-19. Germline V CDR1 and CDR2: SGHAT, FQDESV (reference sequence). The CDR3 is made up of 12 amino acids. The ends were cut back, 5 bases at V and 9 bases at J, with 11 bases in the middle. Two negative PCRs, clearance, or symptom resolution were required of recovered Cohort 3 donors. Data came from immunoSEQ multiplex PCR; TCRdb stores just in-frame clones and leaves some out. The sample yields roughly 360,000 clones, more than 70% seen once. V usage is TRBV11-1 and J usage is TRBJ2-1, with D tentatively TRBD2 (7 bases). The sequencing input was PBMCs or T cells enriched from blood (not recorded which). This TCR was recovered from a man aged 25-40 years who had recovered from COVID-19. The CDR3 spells CASSARGGEQFF. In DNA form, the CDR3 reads TGTGCCAGCAGCGCTAGGGGGGGTGAGCAGTTCTTC.